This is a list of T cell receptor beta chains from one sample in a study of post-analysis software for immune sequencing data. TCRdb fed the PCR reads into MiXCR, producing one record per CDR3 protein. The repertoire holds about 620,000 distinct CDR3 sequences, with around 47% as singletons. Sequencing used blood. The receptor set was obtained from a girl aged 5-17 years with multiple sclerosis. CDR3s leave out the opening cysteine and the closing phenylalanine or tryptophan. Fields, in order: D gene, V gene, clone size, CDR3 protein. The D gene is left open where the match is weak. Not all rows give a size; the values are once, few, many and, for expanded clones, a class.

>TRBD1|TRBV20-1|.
SARGDRGDTQY
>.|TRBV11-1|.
ASSLTSQSADTQY
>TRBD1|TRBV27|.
ASSPDRDYQPQH
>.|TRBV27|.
ASSLGPLSQPQH
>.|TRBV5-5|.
ASSILSSSGNTIY
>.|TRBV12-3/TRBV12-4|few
ASTVGARVYGYT
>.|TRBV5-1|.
ASSLGFAGAGETQY
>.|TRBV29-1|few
SVVDSRDYNEQF
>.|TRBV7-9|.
ASSFPGQMTPPWGYT
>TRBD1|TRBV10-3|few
AISSGQGNEKLF
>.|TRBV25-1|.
ASSERSGAGYEQY
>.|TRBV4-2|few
ASSQLHRVYGYT
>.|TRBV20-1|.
SARVAPHQETQY
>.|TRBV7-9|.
ASSLVSGYEQY
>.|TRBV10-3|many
AISESSAGRTDTQY
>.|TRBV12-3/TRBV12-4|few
ASSRDQIYEQY
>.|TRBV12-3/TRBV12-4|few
ASSLDSALH
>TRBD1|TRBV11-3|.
ASSFRGRHSPLH
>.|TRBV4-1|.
ASSQDGIGQGGRGYT
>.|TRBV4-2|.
ASSRSLQGSEKLF
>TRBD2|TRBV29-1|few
SVGGLAANEQF
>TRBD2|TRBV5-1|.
ASSFSGGTWNEQF
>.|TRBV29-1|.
SAGSAGELF
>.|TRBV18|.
ASSPPETRTAPF
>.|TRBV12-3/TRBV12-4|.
ASGTPRGKSNQPQH
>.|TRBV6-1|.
ASSMRAGLAYWMRETQY
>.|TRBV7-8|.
ASSLAISRSYEQY
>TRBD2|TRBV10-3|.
AISESTSGGSPDTQY
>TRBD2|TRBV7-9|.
ASSLSGSTKGEQF
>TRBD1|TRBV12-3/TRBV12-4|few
ASSPMGTVHNEQF
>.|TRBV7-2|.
ASSFVRPNTEAF
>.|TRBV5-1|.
ASSTGNNYGYT
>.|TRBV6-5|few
ASSYFRRGGETQY
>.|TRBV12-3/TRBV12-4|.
ASSSALGQY
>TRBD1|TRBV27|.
ASSLRGTGALYGYT
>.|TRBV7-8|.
ASSLDIAALGYT
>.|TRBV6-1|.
ASARTEAF
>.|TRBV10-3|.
AISATGRGGNEQF
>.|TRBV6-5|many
ASSSPPYEQY
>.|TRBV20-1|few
SARSGVSNQPQH
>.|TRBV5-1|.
ASSPGAGIYEQY
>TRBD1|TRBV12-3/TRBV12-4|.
ASSLTAGTAIGEKLF
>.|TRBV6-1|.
ASRAGALETQY
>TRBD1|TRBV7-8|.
ASVRTGEDNEQF
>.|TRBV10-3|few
AIRGTENTEAF
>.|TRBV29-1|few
SFGEPSAAQY
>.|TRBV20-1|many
SAPTGEMAELTQY
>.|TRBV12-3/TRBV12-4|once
ASRPRANYGYT
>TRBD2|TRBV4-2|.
ASSQELAGRATIYEQY
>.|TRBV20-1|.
SAGRFREQF
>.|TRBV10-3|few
AISAGRNEQF
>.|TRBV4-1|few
ASSPAASLPLH
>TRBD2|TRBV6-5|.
ASSYLASGSPYEQY
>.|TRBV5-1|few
ASSNRVEQY
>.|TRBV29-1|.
SVSVGGGYT